The 29 T cell receptor beta chains below come from one sample, sequenced in a study of control samples from healthy donors and cancer patients. Repertoires were generated with immunoSEQ multiplex PCR, while TCRdb's copy carries only in-frame clones and drops some. The repertoire consists of roughly 140,000 clones, with roughly 89% occurring once and the leading ten covering 4.9%. The sequenced sample consisted of blood. The receptor source for this set is a man between 25 and 39 years old in good health.

This clone is a singleton in its sample. The chain is built from TRBV15 and TRBJ2-7; 11 bases align to TRBD2. J lost 5 bases, V lost 5 bases, and 5 bases had no gene match. Germline CDR1 and CDR2: LNHNV and YYDKDF (reference sequence). The CDR3 has 14 amino acids. CDR3 in amino acids: CATSQLAGDNEQYF. The CDR3 DNA reads as TGTGCCACCAGCCAACTAGCGGGAGATAACGAGCAGTACTTC.

The chain carries TRBV24-1 and TRBJ2-7, with 7 positions matching TRBD1. Germline V gene data show CDR1 as KGHDR and CDR2 as SFDVKD. V was clipped by 9 bases and J by 0 bases; unmatched bases: 7. The CDR3 is 14 amino acids. CDR3 amino acids: CATLTRQGSYEQYF. The CDR3 bases are TGTGCCACCCTGACAAGACAGGGCTCCTACGAGCAGTACTTC.

This clone was counted once. The V and J genes are TRBV6-1 and TRBJ1-1; the D gene is possibly TRBD1 (5 bases). The CDR3 spans 14 residues. Germline lookup yields CDR1 MNHNS and CDR2 SASEGT. V was pared by 3 bases and J by 11 bases, with 19 bases between. For the CDR3, the DNA is TGTGCCAGCAGTGAGTCCGGGACTGCGTTGGGCGCTTTCTTT. Protein sequence: CASSESGTALGAFF.

The rearrangement joins TRBV6-5 to TRBJ1-6, with D tentatively TRBD1 (5 bases). This CDR3 has 14 residues. Germline V lookup: CDR1 MNHEY, CDR2 SVGAGI. V lost 7 bases and J 10 bases, leaving 17 bases between the germline ends. The CDR3 region has the DNA TGTGCCAGCATCGCCTCGGGGGGGGGATCACCCCTCCACTTT. The encoded protein is CASIASGGGSPLHF.

The chain joins TRBV21-1 to TRBJ1-5; the table's D call, TRBD1, has no DNA check behind it. TRBV21-1 is shown as a pseudogene. The CDR3 is made up of 16 amino acids. This chain's CDR3 is CASSKVLGGGNQPQHF. Here the CDR3 DNA reads TGTGCCAGCAGCAAAGTGTTAGGGGGCGGCAATCAGCCCCAGCATTTT.

The chain couples TRBV9 to TRBJ2-1, with TRBD1 matching 8 bases. The CDR3 covers 15 residues. J lost 3 bases, V lost 3 bases, and 5 bases had no gene match. Germline lookup yields CDR1 SGDLS and CDR2 YYNGEE. CDR3 sequence: CASSAQGAFYNEQFF. Here the CDR3 DNA reads TGTGCCAGCAGCGCCCAGGGGGCCTTCTACAATGAGCAGTTCTTC. Drawing the rest from reference TRBV9 and TRBJ2-1, the complete variable domain is DSGVTQTPKHLITATGQRVTLRCSPRSGDLSVYWYQQSLDQGLQFLIQYYNGEERAKGNILERFSAQQFPDLHSELNLSSLELGDSALYFCASSAQGAFYNEQFFGPGTRLTVL.

This clone was seen only once. This chain uses TRBV5-8 with TRBJ1-3, with unresolved D. The CDR3 is made up of 14 amino acids. Germline CDR1 SGHTS, CDR2 YDEGEE. Trimming took 6 bases from V and 4 from J, leaving 14 bases between them. The CDR3 is CASIPKGVGNTIYF. As DNA, the CDR3 is TGTGCCAGCATCCCAAAGGGTGTAGGAAACACCATATATTTT.

V and J are TRBV5-1 and TRBJ1-4, with 7 nucleotides matching TRBD1. V gave up 2 bases and J gave up 2 bases; unmatched junction bases: 3. CDR1 is SGHRS and CDR2 is YFSETQ in the germline V gene. The CDR3 extends over 15 amino acids. The CDR3 is CASSLMTGTNEKLFF. Written as DNA, the CDR3 is TGCGCCAGCAGCTTAATGACAGGGACTAATGAAAAACTGTTTTTT.

The chain is built from TRBV20-1 and TRBJ2-3; D ambiguous. V gave up 8 bases and J gave up 2 bases, with 8 bases separating them. There are 11 residues in the CDR3. Germline-derived CDR1 and CDR2 are DFQATT and SNEGSKA (reference sequence). The CDR3 loop reads CSLGITDTQYF. CDR3 coding DNA: TGCAGTCTAGGCATCACAGATACGCAGTATTTT.

The rearrangement uses TRBV4-3 and TRBJ2-7; D perhaps matches TRBD2 (6 bases). Trimming removed 1 base at V and 0 bases at J, with 10 bases between. Germline V gives CDR1 LGHNA, CDR2 YSLEER. The CDR3 is 15 residues long. The CDR3 here is CASSQVADYSYEQYF. The CDR3, as DNA: TGCGCCAGCAGCCAAGTCGCGGACTACTCCTACGAGCAGTACTTC.

The chain recombines TRBV15 with TRBJ1-5; D is unresolved. V dropped 0 bases and J dropped 9 bases, with 15 bases sitting between them. The CDR3 has 15 amino acids. The germline gives CDR1 LNHNV, CDR2 YYDKDF (reference sequence). The CDR3 nucleotides are TGTGCCACCAGCAGAGATCTGGAGGTCTCATGGCCCCAGCATTTT. It codes for CATSRDLEVSWPQHF.

The chain has TRBV4-1 and TRBJ2-7; 10 nucleotides align to TRBD2. There are 16 residues in the CDR3. Germline CDR1 MGHRA, CDR2 YSYEKL. V was pared by 3 bases and J by 2 bases, with 7 bases of the junction left unmatched. The CDR3 bases are TGCGCCAGCAGCCACCCCGGGACTAGCGAACCCTACGAGCAGTACTTC. This encodes CASSHPGTSEPYEQYF.

The V call is TRBV4-2, the J call TRBJ2-2; D unclear. CDR1 and CDR2 from the germline V gene are LGHNA and YNFKEQ. The CDR3 contains 17 residues. Trimming pared 0 bases from V and 3 bases from J, leaving 14 bases between. The DNA for the CDR3 is TGTGCCAGCAGCCAAGATCGAGCCACCCCGGACACCGGGGAGCTGTTTTTT. It translates to CASSQDRATPDTGELFF.

This rearrangement joins TRBV9 to TRBJ2-2; no clear D gene. Trimming removed 0 bases at V and 3 bases at J, with 9 bases between. Germline V gene data show CDR1 as SGDLS and CDR2 as YYNGEE. The CDR3 extends over 15 amino acids. CDR3 DNA: TGTGCCAGCAGCGTAGTTTCGGAACACACCGGGGAGCTGTTTTTT. Amino acid sequence: CASSVVSEHTGELFF.

This chain connects TRBV28 to TRBJ1-5, with a weak D call TRBD1 (6 bases). This CDR3 spans 13 amino acids. CDR1 MDHEN and CDR2 SYDVKM come from the germline V gene. V gave up 6 bases and J gave up 6 bases, with 12 bases separating them. DNA of the CDR3: TGTGCCAGCAGCCCAGGGGTAAGTCAGCCCCAGCATTTT. Protein sequence: CASSPGVSQPQHF.

The rearrangement uses TRBV7-8 and TRBJ1-1; possible D gene TRBD1, 6 bases. V lost 4 bases and J lost 4, with 22 bases in between. This CDR3 region has 17 residues. CDR1 is SGHVS, CDR2 FQNEAQ, per germline. CDR3: CASSSIGRGLMITEAFF. The CDR3 nucleotides read TGTGCCAGCAGCTCCATAGGTCGGGGGCTAATGATCACTGAAGCTTTCTTT.

DNA of the CDR3: TGTGCCAGCAGCTCTGGGACTAGCGGGAAACACTACGAGCAGTACTTC. Translating gives CASSSGTSGKHYEQYF. This chain connects TRBV11-3 to TRBJ2-7; 13 bases line up with TRBD2. Germline-derived CDR1 and CDR2 are SGHNT and YENEEA. V shed 4 bases and J 3 bases; nucleotides not matched to a gene: 6. This CDR3 is built from 16 residues.

This chain uses TRBV27 with TRBJ1-3, with 7 bases identical to TRBD1. The J segment lost 4 bases and the V segment lost 5 bases, leaving 8 bases of the junction unmatched. CDR3 length: 15 amino acids. The V gene's germline CDR1 is MNHEY and CDR2 SMNVEV (reference sequence). CDR3: CASSPQQGSGNTIYF. The CDR3, as DNA: TGTGCCAGCAGTCCTCAACAGGGGTCGGGAAACACCATATATTTT.

The chain carries TRBV4-1 and TRBJ2-2; 10 bases are a match to TRBD2. From germline, CDR1 is MGHRA and CDR2 YSYEKL. This CDR3 has 17 amino acids. V lost 2 bases to trimming and J lost 2 bases; unmatched junction nucleotides: 5. For the CDR3, the DNA is TGCGCCAGCAGCCAAAGGATAGCGGGGGGCAACACCGGGGAGCTGTTTTTT. It specifies CASSQRIAGGNTGELFF.

This chain uses TRBV7-2 with TRBJ2-7, with D unresolved. CDR1 and CDR2 (germline): SGHTA, FQGNSA. This CDR3 contains 15 residues. The V end was cut by 2 bases, the J end by 2 bases, with 13 bases between. CDR3 loop: CASSLSWVVTYEQYF. DNA for the CDR3: TGTGCCAGCAGCTTAAGTTGGGTCGTGACCTACGAGCAGTACTTC.

The V gene is TRBV9, the J gene TRBJ1-3; D call uncertain. Trimming stripped 0 bases from V and 0 bases from J, with 13 bases between. The CDR3 spans 17 residues. CDR1 SGDLS and CDR2 YYNGEE come from the germline V gene. CDR3 nucleotides: TGTGCCAGCAGCGTAGCCCCCCCCGGCAACTCTGGAAACACCATATATTTT. This gives the protein CASSVAPPGNSGNTIYF.

V usage is TRBV4-3 and J usage is TRBJ2-1; D is perhaps TRBD1 (5 bases). Per germline, CDR1 LGHNA and CDR2 YSLEER. The CDR3 has 12 amino acids. V was pared by 6 bases and J by 9 bases, with 12 bases between. The CDR3 DNA reads as TGCGCCAGCAGGGAAGATAGGGGTGAGCAGTTCTTC. Translated: CASREDRGEQFF.

V is TRBV25-1 and J is TRBJ2-3; tentatively, D is TRBD1 (6 bases). The CDR3 length is 16 residues. In germline, CDR1 is MGHDK, CDR2 SYGVNS. V lost 1 base, J lost 1 base, and 12 bases lay in between. The CDR3 protein is CASSEFEQGGTDTQYF. The DNA for the CDR3 is TGTGCCAGCAGTGAATTTGAACAGGGCGGCACAGATACGCAGTATTTT.

The rearrangement joins TRBV18 to TRBJ1-1, with D tentatively TRBD1 (6 bases). The CDR3 is 20 amino acids. V gave up 9 bases and J gave up 0 bases, with 32 bases separating them. Germline CDR1 is KGHSH and CDR2 is LQKENI. The DNA for the CDR3 is TGTGCCAGTAAGATCATGGGCGGGGGGCGCAGGTCTTCGGTGAACACTGAAGCTTTCTTT. Encoded protein: CASKIMGGGRRSSVNTEAFF.

The chain carries TRBV9 and TRBJ2-3, with D hard to call. V was clipped by 0 bases and J by 5 bases, with 10 bases between them. This CDR3 spans 14 amino acids. The germline V gene encodes CDR1 SGDLS and CDR2 YYNGEE. In nucleotides, the CDR3 is TGTGCCAGCAGCGTAGCGTCCCGAGGAGATACGCAGTATTTT. Translating gives CASSVASRGDTQYF.

The V gene is TRBV24-1, the J gene TRBJ2-3; the match to TRBD1 covers 8 bases. The CDR3 runs 16 residues. Germline V lookup: CDR1 KGHDR, CDR2 SFDVKD. Losses at the gene ends were 5 bases for V and 0 bases for J; bases not matched to a gene: 6. Here the CDR3 reads CATSVWTGSSTDTQYF. The CDR3 DNA sequence: TGTGCCACCAGTGTCTGGACAGGGTCAAGCACAGATACGCAGTATTTT.

The chain employs TRBV6-2 or TRBV6-3 and TRBJ2-3; tentatively, D is TRBD1 (5 bases). The CDR3 totals 15 residues. V was clipped by 1 base and J by 2 bases, with 10 bases between them. Germline CDR1 and CDR2: MNHEY and SVGEGT. CDR3 sequence reads: CASSYWRRDTDTQYF. The CDR3 bases are TGTGCCAGCAGTTACTGGCGCAGGGACACAGATACGCAGTATTTT.

This rearrangement joins TRBV10-2 to TRBJ1-1; unclear D gene. V was shortened by 4 bases and J by 3 bases, with 15 bases between the two germline ends. The CDR3 extends over 15 amino acids. The germline CDR1 and CDR2 sequences are WSHSY and SAAADI. The CDR3 coding sequence is TGCGCCAGCAGTGCCACACCCCAAGGAGACACTGAAGCTTTCTTT. This translates into CASSATPQGDTEAFF.

V usage is TRBV4-1 and J usage is TRBJ1-4; TRBD1 matches at 9 bases. The germline gives CDR1 MGHRA, CDR2 YSYEKL. The CDR3 totals 16 residues. Trimming at V came to 2 bases and at J to 12 bases, leaving 13 bases not matched to a gene. The CDR3 DNA is TGCGCCAGCAGCCAACTATCGACAGGGGGGCTACGGGAACTGTTTTTT. Amino acids: CASSQLSTGGLRELFF.